The 8 T cell receptor beta chains below come from one sample, sequenced in a study of cytomegalovirus exposure and HLA in healthy donors. Profiled with immunoSEQ multiplex PCR; TCRdb holds only in-frame clones, not every one. The profile shows roughly 120,000 clones, approximately 87% of them singletons. What was sequenced was PBMCs. The receptors here all came from a woman younger than 45 in good health and CMV-seronegative.

V usage is TRBV27 and J usage is TRBJ1-4; a possible D gene is TRBD1 (5 bases). CDR1 and CDR2 (germline): MNHEY, SMNVEV (reference sequence). V lost 6 bases to trimming and J lost 0 bases, with 11 bases between them. CDR3 size: 15 residues. CDR3 sequence (DNA): TGTGCCAGCAGGGGGGGAGGTGCAACTAATGAAAAACTGTTTTTT. Protein product: CASRGGGATNEKLFF.

The chain links TRBV7-6 to TRBJ1-1, with a weak D call TRBD1 (5 bases). Trimming took 1 base from V and 4 from J, leaving 13 bases between them. This CDR3 spans 15 amino acids. The germline V gene encodes CDR1 SGHVS and CDR2 FNYEAQ. CDR3 sequence (DNA): TGTGCCAGCAGCTTAGGGGCCTCGGGGGGCACTGAAGCTTTCTTT. Translated, it gives CASSLGASGGTEAFF.

This sequence joins TRBV25-1 and TRBJ1-6, with unresolved D. V dropped 5 bases and J dropped 13 bases, with 15 bases sitting between them. CDR1 and CDR2 from the germline V gene are MGHDK and SYGVNS. This CDR3 has 13 residues. The CDR3 region is CASSLGGYEPLHF. CDR3 nucleotides: TGTGCCAGCAGTCTGGGAGGGTACGAGCCCCTCCACTTT.

The chain is built from TRBV11-3 and TRBJ1-3; 7 bases are shared with TRBD1. The CDR3 is 15 residues long. V lost 3 bases to trimming and J lost 1 base; unmatched junction nucleotides: 3. Per the germline V gene, CDR1 is SGHNT and CDR2 is YENEEA. CDR3 DNA: TGTGCCAGCAGCTTGACGGGACAGTCTGGAAACACCATATATTTT. Translation: CASSLTGQSGNTIYF. The variable domain in full, completed from reference TRBV11-3 and TRBJ1-3, reads EAGVVQSPRYKIIEKKQPVAFWCNPISGHNTLYWYLQNLGQGPELLIRYENEEAVDDSQLPKDRFSAERLKGVDSTLKIQPAELGDSAVYLCASSLTGQSGNTIYFGEGSWLTVV.

The V gene is TRBV19, the J gene TRBJ1-2; 10 nucleotides agree with TRBD1. Germline CDR1 and CDR2: LNHDA and SQIVND (reference sequence). With 7 bases clipped from V and 8 bases from J, the junction kept 1 base outside the gene matches. CDR3 length: 11 residues. The DNA of the CDR3 is TGTGCCAGTACGACAGGGGGCGGCTACACCTTC. Its protein product is CASTTGGGYTF.

This clone turned up a few times. V gene TRBV10-3 combines with J gene TRBJ2-3; maybe TRBD1 (6 bases). This CDR3 contains 14 residues. The ends were cut back, 2 bases at V and 7 bases at J, with 13 bases in the middle. Germline V gene lookup returns CDR1 ENHRY and CDR2 SYGVKD. The CDR3 sequence is CAISEGRGENTQYF. The CDR3 nucleotides are TGTGCCATCAGTGAGGGCAGGGGCGAGAATACGCAGTATTTT.

The genes are TRBV6-5 and TRBJ1-2, with a tentative D call TRBD1 (5 bases). The germline V and J ends were trimmed by 4 bases and 8 bases, with 20 bases remaining between them. The germline CDR1 and CDR2 sequences are MNHEY and SVGAGI. The CDR3 has 15 residues. The chain's CDR3 is CASSSGTSLGLGYTF. In DNA form, the CDR3 reads TGTGCCAGCAGTTCCGGGACTAGCCTAGGTCTCGGCTACACCTTC.

The chain couples TRBV7-2 to TRBJ2-7, with 8 bases aligning to TRBD2. The CDR3 has 16 amino acids. The J segment lost 8 bases and the V segment lost 5 bases, leaving 17 bases of the junction unmatched. Per germline, CDR1 SGHTA and CDR2 FQGNSA. CDR3 DNA: TGTGCCAGCAGCCAAGGGACTTCGGGAGGGCCTGGAAAGCAGTACTTC. Protein: CASSQGTSGGPGKQYF.